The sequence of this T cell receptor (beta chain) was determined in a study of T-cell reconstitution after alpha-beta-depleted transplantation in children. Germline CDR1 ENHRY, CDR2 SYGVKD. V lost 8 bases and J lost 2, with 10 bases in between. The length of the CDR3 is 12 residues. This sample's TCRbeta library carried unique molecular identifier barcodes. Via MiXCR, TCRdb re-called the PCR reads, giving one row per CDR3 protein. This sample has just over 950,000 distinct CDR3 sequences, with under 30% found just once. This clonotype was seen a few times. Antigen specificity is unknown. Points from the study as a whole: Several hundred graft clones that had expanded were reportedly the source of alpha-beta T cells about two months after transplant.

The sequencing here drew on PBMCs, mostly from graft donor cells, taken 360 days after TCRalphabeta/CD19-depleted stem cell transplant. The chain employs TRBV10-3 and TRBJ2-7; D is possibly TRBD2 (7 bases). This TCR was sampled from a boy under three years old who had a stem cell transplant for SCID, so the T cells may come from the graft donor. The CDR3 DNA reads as TGTGCCATCGGGGAGGGGGCCTACGAGCAGTACTTC. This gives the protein CAIGEGAYEQYF.